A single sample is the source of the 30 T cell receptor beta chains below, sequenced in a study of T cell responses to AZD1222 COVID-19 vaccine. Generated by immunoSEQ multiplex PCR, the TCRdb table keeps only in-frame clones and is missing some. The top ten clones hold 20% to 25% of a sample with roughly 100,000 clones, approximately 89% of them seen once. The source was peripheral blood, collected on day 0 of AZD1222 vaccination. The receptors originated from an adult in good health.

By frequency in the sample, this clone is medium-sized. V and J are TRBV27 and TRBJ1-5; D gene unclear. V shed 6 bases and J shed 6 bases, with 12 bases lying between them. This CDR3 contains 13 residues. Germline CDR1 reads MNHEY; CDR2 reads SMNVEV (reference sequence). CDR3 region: CASRDRRGQPQHF. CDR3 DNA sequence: TGTGCCAGCAGGGACCGCCGTGGTCAGCCCCAGCATTTT.

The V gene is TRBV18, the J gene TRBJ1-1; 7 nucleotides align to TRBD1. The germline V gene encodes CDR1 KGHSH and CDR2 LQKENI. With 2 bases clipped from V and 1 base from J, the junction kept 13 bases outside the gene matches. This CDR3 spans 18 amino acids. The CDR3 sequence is CASSPDDRTGGTNTEAFF. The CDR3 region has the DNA TGTGCCAGCTCACCAGATGATCGGACAGGAGGGACGAACACTGAAGCTTTCTTT.

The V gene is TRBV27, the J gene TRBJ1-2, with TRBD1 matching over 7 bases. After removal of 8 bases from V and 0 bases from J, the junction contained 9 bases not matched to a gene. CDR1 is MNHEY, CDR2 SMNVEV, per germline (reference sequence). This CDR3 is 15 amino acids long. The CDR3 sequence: CASRPGGQANYGYTF. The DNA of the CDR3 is TGTGCCAGCCGACCAGGTGGACAGGCTAACTATGGCTACACCTTC.

The CDR3 protein is CAWSVSRTVNTEAFF. The CDR3 nucleotides read TGTGCCTGGAGTGTTTCTAGGACAGTGAACACTGAAGCTTTCTTT. This sequence joins TRBV30 and TRBJ1-1; D perhaps matches TRBD1 (6 bases). Germline lookup yields CDR1 GTSNPN and CDR2 SVGIG (reference sequence). This CDR3 contains 15 residues. Trimming took off 0 bases at V and 0 bases at J, with 11 bases between the two ends. Full variable domain (missing parts from reference TRBV30 and TRBJ1-1): SQTIHQWPATLVQPVGSPLSLECTVEGTSNPNLYWYRQAAGRGLQLLFYSVGIGQISSEVPQNLSASRPQDRQFILSSKKLLLSDSGFYLCAWSVSRTVNTEAFFGQGTRLTVV.

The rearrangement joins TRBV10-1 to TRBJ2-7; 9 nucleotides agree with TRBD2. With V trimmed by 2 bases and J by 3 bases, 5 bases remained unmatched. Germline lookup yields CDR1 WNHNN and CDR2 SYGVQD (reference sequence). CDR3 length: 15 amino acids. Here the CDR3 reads CASSETAGGVYEQYF. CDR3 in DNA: TGCGCCAGCAGTGAGACGGCGGGAGGGGTCTACGAGCAGTACTTC.

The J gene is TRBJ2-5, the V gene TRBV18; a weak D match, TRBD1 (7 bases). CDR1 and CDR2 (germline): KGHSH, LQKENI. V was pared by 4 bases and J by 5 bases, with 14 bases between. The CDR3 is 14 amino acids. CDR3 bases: TGTGCCAGCTCACTGGACAGGAGGGGGGAGACCCAGTACTTC. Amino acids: CASSLDRRGETQYF. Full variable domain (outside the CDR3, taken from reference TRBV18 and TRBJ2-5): NAGVMQNPRHLVRRRGQEARLRCSPMKGHSHVYWYRQLPEEGLKFMVYLQKENIIDESGMPKERFSAEFPKEGPSILRIQQVVRGDSAAYFCASSLDRRGETQYFGPGTRLLVL.

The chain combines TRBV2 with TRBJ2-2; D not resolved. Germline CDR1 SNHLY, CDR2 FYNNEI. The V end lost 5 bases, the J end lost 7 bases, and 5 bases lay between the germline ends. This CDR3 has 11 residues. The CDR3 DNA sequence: TGTGCCAGCAGTCTTGTCGGGGAGCTGTTTTTT. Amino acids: CASSLVGELFF.

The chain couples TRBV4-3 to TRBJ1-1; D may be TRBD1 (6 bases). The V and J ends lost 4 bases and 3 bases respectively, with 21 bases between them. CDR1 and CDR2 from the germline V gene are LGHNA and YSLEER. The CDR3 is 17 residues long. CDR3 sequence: CASSRLTGGPTDTEAFF. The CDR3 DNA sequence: TGCGCCAGCAGCCGCCTGACCGGGGGGCCTACGGACACTGAAGCTTTCTTT.

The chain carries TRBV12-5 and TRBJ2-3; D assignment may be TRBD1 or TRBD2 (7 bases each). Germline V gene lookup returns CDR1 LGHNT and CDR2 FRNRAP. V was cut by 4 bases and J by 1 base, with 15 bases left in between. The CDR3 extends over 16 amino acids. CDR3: CASGSGGGAGTDTQYF. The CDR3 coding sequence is TGTGCTAGTGGTTCAGGGGGAGGGGCTGGCACAGATACGCAGTATTTT.

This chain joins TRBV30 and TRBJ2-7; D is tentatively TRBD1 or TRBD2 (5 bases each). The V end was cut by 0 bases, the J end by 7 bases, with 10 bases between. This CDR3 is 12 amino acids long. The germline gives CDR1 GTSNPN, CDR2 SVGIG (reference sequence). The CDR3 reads CAWSVGVGEQYF. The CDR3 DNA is TGTGCCTGGAGTGTGGGGGTCGGTGAGCAGTACTTC.

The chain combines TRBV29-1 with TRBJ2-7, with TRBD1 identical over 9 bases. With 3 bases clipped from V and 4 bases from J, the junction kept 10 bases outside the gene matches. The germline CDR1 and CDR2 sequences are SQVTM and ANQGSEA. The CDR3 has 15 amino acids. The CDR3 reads CSVDRSVTGGYEQYF. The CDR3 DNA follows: TGCAGCGTTGATCGTTCTGTGACAGGGGGATACGAGCAGTACTTC.

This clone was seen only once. CDR3 amino acids: CAWALRAGAVTDTQYF. In DNA form, the CDR3 reads TGTGCCTGGGCCCTGAGAGCGGGGGCGGTGACAGATACGCAGTATTTT. V gene TRBV30 combines with J gene TRBJ2-3; TRBD2 aligns across 8 bases. J gave up 3 bases and V 5 bases, and 13 bases lay outside the gene matches. Germline CDR1 GTSNPN, CDR2 SVGIG (reference sequence). The CDR3 sequence is 16 residues long.

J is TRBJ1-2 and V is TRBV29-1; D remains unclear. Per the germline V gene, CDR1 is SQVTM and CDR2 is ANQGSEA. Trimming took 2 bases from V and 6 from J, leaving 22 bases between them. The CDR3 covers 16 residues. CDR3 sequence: CSVESPDWTEANGYTF. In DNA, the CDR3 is TGCAGCGTTGAATCTCCGGATTGGACCGAAGCTAATGGCTACACCTTC. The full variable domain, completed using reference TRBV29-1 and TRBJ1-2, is SAVISQKPSRDICQRGTSLTIQCQVDSQVTMMFWYRQQPGQSLTLIATANQGSEATYESGFVIDKFPISRPNLTFSTLTVSNMSPEDSSIYLCSVESPDWTEANGYTFGSGTRLTVV.

The CDR3 DNA sequence: TGTGCCAGCAGCGTAGGTCTAGTTGGTAGCGGGAGGAGCACAGATACGCAGTATTTT. It specifies CASSVGLVGSGRSTDTQYF. The rearrangement joins TRBV9 to TRBJ2-3, with 10 bases matching TRBD2. Germline trimming cut 0 bases from V and 0 bases from J; bases unmatched to any gene: 10. CDR3 length: 19 amino acids. Germline-derived CDR1 and CDR2 are SGDLS and YYNGEE.

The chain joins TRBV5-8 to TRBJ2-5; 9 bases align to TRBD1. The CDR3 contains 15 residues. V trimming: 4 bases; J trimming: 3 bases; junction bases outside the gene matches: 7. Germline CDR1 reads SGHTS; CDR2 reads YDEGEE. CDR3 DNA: TGTGCCAGCAGCCAAGGACAGGGGCCAAAAGAGACCCAGTACTTC. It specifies CASSQGQGPKETQYF.

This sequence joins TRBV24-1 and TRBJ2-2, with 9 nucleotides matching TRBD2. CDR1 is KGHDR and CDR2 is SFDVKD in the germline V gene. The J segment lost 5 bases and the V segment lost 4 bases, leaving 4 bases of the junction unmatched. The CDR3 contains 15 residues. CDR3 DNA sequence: TGTGCCACCAGTGACGCGGGAGGGGGAACCGGGGAGCTGTTTTTT. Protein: CATSDAGGGTGELFF.

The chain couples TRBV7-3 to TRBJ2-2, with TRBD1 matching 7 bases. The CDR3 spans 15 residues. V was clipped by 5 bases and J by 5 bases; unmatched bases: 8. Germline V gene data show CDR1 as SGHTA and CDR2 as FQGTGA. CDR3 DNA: TGTGCCAGCAGCCGAACAGGGGCTTCAACCGGGGAGCTGTTTTTT. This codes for CASSRTGASTGELFF. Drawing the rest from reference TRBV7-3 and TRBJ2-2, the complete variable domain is GAGVSQTPSNKVTEKGKYVELRCDPISGHTALYWYRQSLGQGPEFLIYFQGTGAADDSGLPNDRFFAVRPEGSVSTLKIQRTERGDSAVYLCASSRTGASTGELFFGEGSRLTVL.

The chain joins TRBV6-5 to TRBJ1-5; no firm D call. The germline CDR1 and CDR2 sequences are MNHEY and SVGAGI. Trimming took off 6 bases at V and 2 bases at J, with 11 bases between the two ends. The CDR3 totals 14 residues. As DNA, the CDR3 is TGTGCCAGCAGACATGATATAGGCAATCAGCCCCAGCATTTT. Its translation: CASRHDIGNQPQHF.

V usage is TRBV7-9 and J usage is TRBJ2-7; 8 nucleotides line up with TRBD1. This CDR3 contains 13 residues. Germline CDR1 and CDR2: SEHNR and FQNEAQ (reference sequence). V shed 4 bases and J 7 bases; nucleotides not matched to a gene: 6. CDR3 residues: CASSSQGAQEQYF. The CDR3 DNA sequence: TGTGCCAGCAGCTCTCAGGGGGCGCAGGAGCAGTACTTC.

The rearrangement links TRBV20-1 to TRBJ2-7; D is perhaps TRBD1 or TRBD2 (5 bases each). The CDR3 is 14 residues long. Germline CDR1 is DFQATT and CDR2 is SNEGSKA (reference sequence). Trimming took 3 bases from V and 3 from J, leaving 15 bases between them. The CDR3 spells CSASGTDSIYEQYF. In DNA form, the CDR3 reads TGCAGTGCTAGTGGGACGGACTCAATCTACGAGCAGTACTTC.

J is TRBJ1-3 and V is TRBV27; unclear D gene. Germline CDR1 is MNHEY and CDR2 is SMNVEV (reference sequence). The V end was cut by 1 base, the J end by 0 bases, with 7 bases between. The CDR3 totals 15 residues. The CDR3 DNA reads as TGTGCCAGCAGTTTATTGGGCCACTCTGGAAACACCATATATTTT. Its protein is CASSLLGHSGNTIYF.

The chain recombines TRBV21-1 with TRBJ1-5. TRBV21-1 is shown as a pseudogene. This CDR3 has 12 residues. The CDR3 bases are TGTGCCAGCAGCAAAGGAAATCAGCCCCAGCATTTT. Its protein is CASSKGNQPQHF.

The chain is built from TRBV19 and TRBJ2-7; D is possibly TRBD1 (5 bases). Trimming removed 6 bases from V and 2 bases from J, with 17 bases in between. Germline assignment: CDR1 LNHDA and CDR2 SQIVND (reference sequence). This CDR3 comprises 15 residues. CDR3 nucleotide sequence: TGTGCCAGTAGCTTAAATCAGGGAAGGGCCTACGAGCAGTACTTC. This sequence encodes CASSLNQGRAYEQYF.

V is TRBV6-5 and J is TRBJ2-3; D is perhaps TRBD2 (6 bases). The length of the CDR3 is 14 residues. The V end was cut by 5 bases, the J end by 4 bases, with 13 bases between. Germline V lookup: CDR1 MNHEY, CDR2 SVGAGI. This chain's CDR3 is CASSRTGDADTQYF. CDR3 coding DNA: TGTGCCAGCAGTCGAACGGGAGACGCAGATACGCAGTATTTT.

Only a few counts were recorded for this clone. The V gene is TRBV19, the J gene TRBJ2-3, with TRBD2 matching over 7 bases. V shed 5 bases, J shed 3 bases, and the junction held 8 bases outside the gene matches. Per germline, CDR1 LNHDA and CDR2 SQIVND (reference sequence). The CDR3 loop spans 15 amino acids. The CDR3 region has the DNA TGTGCCAGTAGTTCGGGACTAACGGGGACAGATACGCAGTATTTT. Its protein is CASSSGLTGTDTQYF. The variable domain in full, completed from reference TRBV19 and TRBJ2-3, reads DGGITQSPKYLFRKEGQNVTLSCEQNLNHDAMYWYRQDPGQGLRLIYYSQIVNDFQKGDIAEGYSVSREKKESFPLTVTSAQKNPTAFYLCASSSGLTGTDTQYFGPGTRLTVL.

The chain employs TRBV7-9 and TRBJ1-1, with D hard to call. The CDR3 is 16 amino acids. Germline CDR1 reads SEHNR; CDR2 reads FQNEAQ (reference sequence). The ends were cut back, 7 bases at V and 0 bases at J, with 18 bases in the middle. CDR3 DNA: TGTGCCAGCATCCCAGGCAGTTCCCAACTGAACACTGAAGCTTTCTTT. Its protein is CASIPGSSQLNTEAFF.

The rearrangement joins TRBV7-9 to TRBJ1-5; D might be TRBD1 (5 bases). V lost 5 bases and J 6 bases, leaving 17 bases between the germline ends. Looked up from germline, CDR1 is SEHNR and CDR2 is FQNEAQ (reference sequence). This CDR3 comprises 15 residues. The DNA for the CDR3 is TGTGCCAGCAGCCTCGCGGGGGAGGGTTTTCAGCCCCAGCATTTT. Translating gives CASSLAGEGFQPQHF.

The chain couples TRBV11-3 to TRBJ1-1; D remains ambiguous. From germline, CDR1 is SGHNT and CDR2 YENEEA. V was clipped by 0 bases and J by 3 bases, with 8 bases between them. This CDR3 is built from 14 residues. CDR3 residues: CASSLDVGYTEAFF. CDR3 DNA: TGTGCCAGCAGCTTAGATGTGGGGTACACTGAAGCTTTCTTT.

The CDR3 nucleotides are TGTGCCAGCAGCTTACGGGGACAGGATGACCCCGGCTACACCTTC. It encodes CASSLRGQDDPGYTF. V usage is TRBV7-3 and J usage is TRBJ1-2, with 8 bases identical to TRBD1. The germline CDR1 and CDR2 sequences are SGHTA and FQGTGA. J was trimmed by 8 bases and V by 2 bases; bases with no gene match: 10. This CDR3 has 15 amino acids.

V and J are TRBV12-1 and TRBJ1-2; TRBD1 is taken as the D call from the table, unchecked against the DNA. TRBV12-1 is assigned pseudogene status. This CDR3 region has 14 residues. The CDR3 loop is CASTRTGPHYGYTF. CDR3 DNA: TGTGCCAGCACGAGGACAGGGCCGCACTATGGCTACACCTTC.